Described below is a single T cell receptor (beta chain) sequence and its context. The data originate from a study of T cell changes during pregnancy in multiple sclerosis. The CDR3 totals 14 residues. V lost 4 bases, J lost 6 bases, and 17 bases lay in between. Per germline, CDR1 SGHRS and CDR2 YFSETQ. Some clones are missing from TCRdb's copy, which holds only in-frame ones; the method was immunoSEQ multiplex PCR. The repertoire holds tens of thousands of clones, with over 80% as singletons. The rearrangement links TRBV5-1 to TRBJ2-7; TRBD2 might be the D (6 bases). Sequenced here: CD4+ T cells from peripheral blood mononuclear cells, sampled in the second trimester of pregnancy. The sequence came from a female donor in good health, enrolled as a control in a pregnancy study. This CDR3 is CASSDGTPPSEQYF. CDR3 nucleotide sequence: TGCGCCAGCAGCGACGGGACTCCCCCCTCCGAGCAGTACTTC.